This entry is about one TCR beta chain. The antigen remains unidentified. Per the original data handling: Owing to the provision of junction-only sequences devoid of quality scores by immunoSEQ, filtering differed. Libraries were prepared by immunoSEQ multiplex PCR; TCRdb keeps only in-frame clonotypes and omits some of them. From that table come the V and J calls and clone size; the DNA was used to work out D and trimming. The table includes some 2,500,000 clones, approximately 93% detected once. The data stem from a study of shared clonotypes between healthy human individuals. Germline CDR1 and CDR2: MNHEY and SMNVEV (reference sequence). This CDR3 is built from 17 residues. With V trimmed by 3 bases and J by 6 bases, 6 bases remained unmatched. Points from the study as a whole: Clonotype sharing across donors was expected to vary with sequencing depth.

The specimen was naive CD4+ T cells from PBMCs. Subset: CD45RA+ positively selected. The V gene is TRBV27, the J gene TRBJ2-1; 15 bases are shared with TRBD2. This receptor was taken from a young man in good health. Some clones in this sample may be carry-over from other donors' samples. DNA of the CDR3: TGTGCCAGCAGTTTCGGACTAGCGGGAGGGCCCGTCAATGAGCAGTTCTTC. Its protein is CASSFGLAGGPVNEQFF.